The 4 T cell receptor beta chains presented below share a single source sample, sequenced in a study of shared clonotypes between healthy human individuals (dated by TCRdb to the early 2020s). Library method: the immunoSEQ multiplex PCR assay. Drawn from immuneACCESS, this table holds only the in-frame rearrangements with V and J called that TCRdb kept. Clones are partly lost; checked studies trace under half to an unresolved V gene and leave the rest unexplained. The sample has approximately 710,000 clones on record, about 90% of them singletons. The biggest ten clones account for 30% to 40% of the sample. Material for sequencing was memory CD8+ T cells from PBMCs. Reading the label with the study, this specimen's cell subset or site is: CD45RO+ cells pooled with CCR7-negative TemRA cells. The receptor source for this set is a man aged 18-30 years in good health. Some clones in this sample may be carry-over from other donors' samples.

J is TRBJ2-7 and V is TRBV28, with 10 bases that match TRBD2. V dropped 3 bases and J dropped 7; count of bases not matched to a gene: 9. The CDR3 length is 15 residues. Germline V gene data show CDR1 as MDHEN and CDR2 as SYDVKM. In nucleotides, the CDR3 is TGTGCCAGCAGTTTTTTGGCTAGCGGGAGAGAAGAGCAGTACTTC. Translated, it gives CASSFLASGREEQYF.

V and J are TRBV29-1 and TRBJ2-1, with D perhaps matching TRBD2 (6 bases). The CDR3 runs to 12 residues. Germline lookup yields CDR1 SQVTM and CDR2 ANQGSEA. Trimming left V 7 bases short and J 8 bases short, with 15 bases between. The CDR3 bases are TGCAGCGGCGGCGCGGGGATCGATGAGCAGTTCTTC. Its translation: CSGGAGIDEQFF.

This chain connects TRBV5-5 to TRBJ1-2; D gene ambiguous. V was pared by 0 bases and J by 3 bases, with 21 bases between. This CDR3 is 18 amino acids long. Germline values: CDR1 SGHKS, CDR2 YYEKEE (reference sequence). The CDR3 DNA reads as TGTGCCAGCAGCTTGGGGGCGTTGGAGAAGAGGCATGACTATGGCTACACCTTC. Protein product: CASSLGALEKRHDYGYTF.

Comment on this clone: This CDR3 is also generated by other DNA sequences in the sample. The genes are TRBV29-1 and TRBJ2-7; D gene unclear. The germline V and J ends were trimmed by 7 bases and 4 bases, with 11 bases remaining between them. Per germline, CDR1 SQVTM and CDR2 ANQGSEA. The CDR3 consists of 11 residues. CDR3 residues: CSARGPYEQYF. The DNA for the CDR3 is TGCAGCGCCCGCGGCCCTTACGAGCAGTACTTC.